Below are 2 T cell receptor beta chains sequenced from a single sample in a study of shared clonotypes between healthy human individuals. Here immunoSEQ multiplex PCR was the method, and the copy in TCRdb shows in-frame clones only, minus some. There are about 2.3 million clones in the sample; just over 90% occur only once, and about 0.41% lies in the top ten. Input material: naive CD4+ T cells from PBMCs. Described subset: CD45RA+ positively selected. Receptors were obtained from a man aged 18 to 30 in good health. Some clones in this sample may be carry-over from other donors' samples.

The V call is TRBV28, the J call TRBJ2-7; a possible D gene is TRBD2 (6 bases). Trimming took off 2 bases at V and 3 bases at J, with 14 bases between the two ends. The V gene's germline CDR1 is MDHEN and CDR2 SYDVKM. CDR3 length: 15 amino acids. Here the CDR3 DNA reads TGTGCCAGCAGTTTAGGTCGGCTGGGAGGCTACGAGCAGTACTTC. It translates to CASSLGRLGGYEQYF.

The chain couples TRBV7-2 to TRBJ2-1; TRBD1 matches at 11 bases. With V trimmed by 5 bases and J by 5 bases, 5 bases remained unmatched. The CDR3 sequence is 15 residues long. Germline-derived CDR1 and CDR2 are SGHTA and FQGNSA. The CDR3: CASSAGTGGHNEQFF. DNA for the CDR3: TGTGCCAGCAGCGCCGGGACAGGGGGTCACAATGAGCAGTTCTTC.